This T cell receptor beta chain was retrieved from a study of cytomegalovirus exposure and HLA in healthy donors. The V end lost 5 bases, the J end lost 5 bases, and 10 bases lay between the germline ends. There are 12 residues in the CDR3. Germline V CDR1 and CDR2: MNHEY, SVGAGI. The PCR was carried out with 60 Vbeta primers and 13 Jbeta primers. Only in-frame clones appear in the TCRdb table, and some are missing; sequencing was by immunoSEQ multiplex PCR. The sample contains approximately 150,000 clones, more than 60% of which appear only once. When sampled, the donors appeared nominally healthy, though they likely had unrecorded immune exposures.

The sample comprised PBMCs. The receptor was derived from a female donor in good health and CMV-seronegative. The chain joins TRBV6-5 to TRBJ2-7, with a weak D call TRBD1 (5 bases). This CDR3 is CASSTWGHEQYF. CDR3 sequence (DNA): TGTGCCAGCAGTACCTGGGGCCACGAGCAGTACTTC.